The rows below give T cell receptor beta chains drawn from one sample of a study of early T cells in non-severe SARS-CoV-2 infection. Using its own MiXCR run on the 5' RACE reads, TCRdb lists one record per CDR3 protein. In the table there are about 80,000 distinct CDR3 sequences, 12% of which are singletons. Here the sequenced sample was whole blood, taken at baseline. These receptor sequences come from an adult who was a healthcare worker with PCR-confirmed SARS-CoV-2 infection or an uninfected control (not recorded which). The donor label of this sample is uncertain. CDR3s include the opening cysteine and the closing phenylalanine or tryptophan. Fields, in order: D gene, clone size, CDR3 length, V gene, J gene, CDR3 DNA, CDR3 protein. A D gene is named only where the DNA matches it firmly. Clone size is not always given. Where it is, it says once, few, many or a class for expanded clones.

d_gene: TRBD1; abundance: few; len: 14; v_gene: TRBV20-1; j_gene: TRBJ2-4; CDR3nt: TGCAGTGCTAATACAGGGGACGAGTTGAACATTCAGTACTTC; CDR3aa: CSANTGDELNIQYF
d_gene: TRBD1; abundance: .; len: 16; v_gene: TRBV6-2/TRBV6-3; j_gene: TRBJ1-2; CDR3nt: TGTGCCAGCAACCGCGGAGGGAAAGCGACAGGGCCGTTAATTACCTTC; CDR3aa: CASNRGGKATGPLITF
d_gene: .; abundance: many; len: 15; v_gene: TRBV20-1; j_gene: TRBJ2-1; CDR3nt: TGCAGTGCTCCTCCACTTGGGAGCTCCTACAATGAGCAGTTCTTC; CDR3aa: CSAPPLGSSYNEQFF
d_gene: .; abundance: .; len: 14; v_gene: TRBV4-1; j_gene: TRBJ2-7; CDR3nt: TGCGCCAGCAGTAATAGGGGCGATGAGAGCGAGCAGTACTTC; CDR3aa: CASSNRGDESEQYF
d_gene: .; abundance: .; len: 14; v_gene: TRBV20-1; j_gene: TRBJ2-2; CDR3nt: TGCAGTGCGCACAGGACGGACAACACCGGGGAGCTGTTTTTT; CDR3aa: CSAHRTDNTGELFF
d_gene: .; abundance: few; len: 13; v_gene: TRBV5-6; j_gene: TRBJ2-1; CDR3nt: TGTGCCAGCTGCCCCTCGTGGGACAATGAGCAGTTCTTC; CDR3aa: CASCPSWDNEQFF
d_gene: TRBD2; abundance: medium-sized; len: 14; v_gene: TRBV7-8; j_gene: TRBJ2-1; CDR3nt: TGTGCCAGCAGCGCTCCCGATCTAGCGGTTGAGCAGTTCTTC; CDR3aa: CASSAPDLAVEQFF
d_gene: .; abundance: .; len: 16; v_gene: TRBV6-5; j_gene: TRBJ2-3; CDR3nt: TGTGCCAGCAGTTACGACTTGCGGGCAGGAGGTGATACGCAGTATTTT; CDR3aa: CASSYDLRAGGDTQYF
d_gene: .; abundance: .; len: 15; v_gene: TRBV13; j_gene: TRBJ2-7; CDR3nt: TGTGCCAGCAGCTTAGGCAACAGGGCTAAGTCCGAGCAGTACTTC; CDR3aa: CASSLGNRAKSEQYF
d_gene: .; abundance: .; len: 15; v_gene: TRBV4-2; j_gene: TRBJ2-5; CDR3nt: TGTGCCAGCAGCCAAGAGGGGAGTGTCCTCGGGACCCAGTACTTC; CDR3aa: CASSQEGSVLGTQYF
d_gene: .; abundance: .; len: 14; v_gene: TRBV5-1; j_gene: TRBJ1-1; CDR3nt: TGCGCCAGCAGCTTCGGGACAACTAACACTGAAGCTTTCTTT; CDR3aa: CASSFGTTNTEAFF
d_gene: .; abundance: .; len: 14; v_gene: TRBV4-1; j_gene: TRBJ1-1; CDR3nt: TGCGCCAGCAGCCAAACGACATTACAGACTGAAGCTTTCTTT; CDR3aa: CASSQTTLQTEAFF
d_gene: TRBD2; abundance: .; len: 19; v_gene: TRBV11-2; j_gene: TRBJ2-1; CDR3nt: TGTGCCAGCAGCTTATCTCGGGTGCCCGGGGGGGCATCCTACAATGAGCAGTTCTTC; CDR3aa: CASSLSRVPGGASYNEQFF
d_gene: .; abundance: .; len: 13; v_gene: TRBV25-1; j_gene: TRBJ1-1; CDR3nt: TGTGCCACCCCGCTCCCTACGAACACTGAAGCTTTCTTT; CDR3aa: CATPLPTNTEAFF
d_gene: TRBD1; abundance: few; len: 14; v_gene: TRBV6-1; j_gene: TRBJ2-7; CDR3nt: TGTGCCAGCAGTGGGACAGGGAGGTCCTACGAGCAGTACTTC; CDR3aa: CASSGTGRSYEQYF
d_gene: .; abundance: many; len: 15; v_gene: TRBV6-5; j_gene: TRBJ2-7; CDR3nt: TGTGCCAGCAGTTACTCGATTTCGGGGAATTACGAGCAGTACTTC; CDR3aa: CASSYSISGNYEQYF
d_gene: .; abundance: few; len: 10; v_gene: TRBV5-5; j_gene: TRBJ2-1; CDR3nt: TGTGCCAGCAGCTTGGGTGAGCAGTTCTTC; CDR3aa: CASSLGEQFF
d_gene: TRBD1; abundance: .; len: 13; v_gene: TRBV6-2/TRBV6-3; j_gene: TRBJ2-1; CDR3nt: TGTGCCAGCATCGGGACAGGCCCCAATGAGCAGTTCTTC; CDR3aa: CASIGTGPNEQFF
d_gene: .; abundance: .; len: 17; v_gene: TRBV7-6; j_gene: TRBJ2-3; CDR3nt: TGTGCCAGCAGCGCTACTGAGGGGGAGACCATCACAGATACGCAGTATTTT; CDR3aa: CASSATEGETITDTQYF
d_gene: .; abundance: .; len: 15; v_gene: TRBV9; j_gene: TRBJ2-7; CDR3nt: TGTGCCAGCAGCCCCGCTGGCTACAACTCCTACGAGCAGTACTTC; CDR3aa: CASSPAGYNSYEQYF
d_gene: .; abundance: many; len: 13; v_gene: TRBV30; j_gene: TRBJ2-7; CDR3nt: TGTGCCTGGCGGGGGGACAGAGTCTACGAGCAGTACTTC; CDR3aa: CAWRGDRVYEQYF
d_gene: .; abundance: few; len: 13; v_gene: TRBV4-1; j_gene: TRBJ1-2; CDR3nt: TGCGCCAGCAGCCCCCCAGGAGACTATGGCTACACCTTC; CDR3aa: CASSPPGDYGYTF
d_gene: TRBD1; abundance: large; len: 15; v_gene: TRBV7-2; j_gene: TRBJ1-6; CDR3nt: TGTGCCAGCAGCTTCTCAGGGGGCGGCAATTCACCCCTCCACTTT; CDR3aa: CASSFSGGGNSPLHF
d_gene: .; abundance: .; len: 14; v_gene: TRBV4-2; j_gene: TRBJ1-2; CDR3nt: TGTGCCAGCAGCCAATTCGAGGGTCGCGGCGGCTACACCTTC; CDR3aa: CASSQFEGRGGYTF
d_gene: TRBD1; abundance: few; len: 13; v_gene: TRBV28; j_gene: TRBJ2-7; CDR3nt: TGTGCCAGCAGAACGGGACAGACCTACGAGCAGTACTTC; CDR3aa: CASRTGQTYEQYF
d_gene: .; abundance: many; len: 16; v_gene: TRBV7-8; j_gene: TRBJ1-3; CDR3nt: TGTGCCAGCAGCTTAGTCCCCATAAGCTCTGGAAACACCATATATTTT; CDR3aa: CASSLVPISSGNTIYF
d_gene: TRBD1; abundance: many; len: 13; v_gene: TRBV12-3/TRBV12-4; j_gene: TRBJ1-5; CDR3nt: TGTGCCAGCAGGGGGACAGGCAATCAGCCCCAGCATTTT; CDR3aa: CASRGTGNQPQHF
d_gene: .; abundance: .; len: 14; v_gene: TRBV11-3; j_gene: TRBJ1-2; CDR3nt: TGTGCCAGCAGTAGGGACCGCAGTAGCTATGGCTACACCTTC; CDR3aa: CASSRDRSSYGYTF
d_gene: TRBD2; abundance: many; len: 16; v_gene: TRBV9; j_gene: TRBJ2-3; CDR3nt: TGTGCCAGCAGCGTTGGATTAGCGGGGGTCACAGATACGCAGTATTTT; CDR3aa: CASSVGLAGVTDTQYF
d_gene: .; abundance: few; len: 14; v_gene: TRBV4-2; j_gene: TRBJ2-7; CDR3nt: TGTGCCAGCAGTCAAGGGGGCCCCTATGCGGGGTTGTACTTC; CDR3aa: CASSQGGPYAGLYF
d_gene: .; abundance: .; len: 16; v_gene: TRBV11-3; j_gene: TRBJ2-7; CDR3nt: TGTGCCAGCAGCTCCCCGGGGGCACCTGGCTCCTACGAGCAGTACTTC; CDR3aa: CASSSPGAPGSYEQYF
d_gene: .; abundance: .; len: 13; v_gene: TRBV6-2/TRBV6-3; j_gene: TRBJ2-1; CDR3nt: TGTGCCAGCAGTGGAGCAGGGTCCAATGAGCAGTTCTTC; CDR3aa: CASSGAGSNEQFF
d_gene: TRBD2; abundance: .; len: 14; v_gene: TRBV9; j_gene: TRBJ2-3; CDR3nt: TGTGCCAGCAGCGTATTGAGCGGGGGGGATACGCAGTATTTT; CDR3aa: CASSVLSGGDTQYF
d_gene: TRBD1; abundance: .; len: 14; v_gene: TRBV12-3/TRBV12-4; j_gene: TRBJ1-2; CDR3nt: TGTGCCAGCAGCTACAGGGGCGTTAACTATGGCTACACCTTC; CDR3aa: CASSYRGVNYGYTF
d_gene: .; abundance: many; len: 14; v_gene: TRBV7-9; j_gene: TRBJ2-3; CDR3nt: TGTGCCAGCAACCCAAAAATGCCGCCCAATACGCAGTATTTT; CDR3aa: CASNPKMPPNTQYF
d_gene: TRBD2; abundance: many; len: 16; v_gene: TRBV5-1; j_gene: TRBJ2-3; CDR3nt: TGCGCCAGCAGCTCCGATAGCGGGGGGGCCGGAGATACGCAGTATTTT; CDR3aa: CASSSDSGGAGDTQYF
d_gene: .; abundance: few; len: 16; v_gene: TRBV7-3; j_gene: TRBJ2-1; CDR3nt: TGTGCCAGCAGCTTAAGGGGGCGGAGAAGTTACAATGAGCAGTTCTTC; CDR3aa: CASSLRGRRSYNEQFF
d_gene: .; abundance: many; len: 14; v_gene: TRBV12-3/TRBV12-4; j_gene: TRBJ2-7; CDR3nt: TGTGCCAGCAGCCCTGGCGGGGATATCTACGAGCAGTACTTC; CDR3aa: CASSPGGDIYEQYF
d_gene: TRBD2; abundance: .; len: 17; v_gene: TRBV30; j_gene: TRBJ2-3; CDR3nt: TGTGCCTGGAGCGCCCGGACTAGCGGGGGGAGAACAGATACGCAGTATTTT; CDR3aa: CAWSARTSGGRTDTQYF
d_gene: TRBD1; abundance: .; len: 14; v_gene: TRBV2; j_gene: TRBJ2-5; CDR3nt: TGTGCCAGCAGTCTGACAGGGGGCGAAGAGACCCAGTACTTC; CDR3aa: CASSLTGGEETQYF
d_gene: .; abundance: few; len: 15; v_gene: TRBV29-1; j_gene: TRBJ1-1; CDR3nt: TGCAGCGTTGCGCCCGGGTGGGGGATGAACACTGAAGCTTTCTTT; CDR3aa: CSVAPGWGMNTEAFF
d_gene: .; abundance: many; len: 15; v_gene: TRBV30; j_gene: TRBJ1-5; CDR3nt: TGTGCCTGGAGTTCCCCTTTGGGGGGCAATCAGCCCCAGCATTTT; CDR3aa: CAWSSPLGGNQPQHF
d_gene: .; abundance: .; len: 14; v_gene: TRBV9; j_gene: TRBJ2-1; CDR3nt: TGTGCCAGCAGCGTAGCGTATGCTCTGGGAGAGCAGTTCTTC; CDR3aa: CASSVAYALGEQFF
d_gene: TRBD2; abundance: many; len: 16; v_gene: TRBV9; j_gene: TRBJ2-7; CDR3nt: TGTGCCAGCAGCGTATCACCCCTAGCGGGGGGTTCCGAGCAGTACTTC; CDR3aa: CASSVSPLAGGSEQYF
d_gene: .; abundance: .; len: 15; v_gene: TRBV7-2; j_gene: TRBJ1-4; CDR3nt: TGTGCCAGCAGCCCCCGCAGGGCAACTAATGAAAAACTGTTTTTT; CDR3aa: CASSPRRATNEKLFF
d_gene: .; abundance: .; len: 15; v_gene: TRBV6-2/TRBV6-3; j_gene: TRBJ2-5; CDR3nt: TGTGCCAGCAGCCGGAGGGACAAGACCCGGAGGCCCCAGTACTTC; CDR3aa: CASSRRDKTRRPQYF
d_gene: .; abundance: .; len: 14; v_gene: TRBV20-1; j_gene: TRBJ2-1; CDR3nt: TGCAGTGCTAGTCTCCGGGCGCTTTACAATGAGCAGTTCTTC; CDR3aa: CSASLRALYNEQFF
d_gene: TRBD2; abundance: many; len: 15; v_gene: TRBV12-3/TRBV12-4; j_gene: TRBJ2-2; CDR3nt: TGTGCCAGCAGTCTGCTAGCGGAAGCCACCGGGGAGCTGTTTTTT; CDR3aa: CASSLLAEATGELFF
d_gene: .; abundance: .; len: 16; v_gene: TRBV19; j_gene: TRBJ2-6; CDR3nt: TGTGCCAGTAGACTACAGACCATGGCTGGGGCCAACGTCCTGACTTTC; CDR3aa: CASRLQTMAGANVLTF
d_gene: TRBD1; abundance: many; len: 15; v_gene: TRBV25-1; j_gene: TRBJ1-4; CDR3nt: TGTGCCAGCGTAGACAACAGGGGCTTTGGAGAAAAACTGTTTTTT; CDR3aa: CASVDNRGFGEKLFF
d_gene: TRBD1; abundance: .; len: 15; v_gene: TRBV5-1; j_gene: TRBJ2-5; CDR3nt: TGCGCCAGCAGCTTGAGCAGGGGGCCCCAAGAGACCCAGTACTTC; CDR3aa: CASSLSRGPQETQYF
d_gene: .; abundance: many; len: 14; v_gene: TRBV6-1; j_gene: TRBJ1-2; CDR3nt: TGTGCCAGCAGTGCGAAGGGACGGAGATATGGCTACACCTTC; CDR3aa: CASSAKGRRYGYTF
d_gene: TRBD2; abundance: many; len: 15; v_gene: TRBV7-6; j_gene: TRBJ2-5; CDR3nt: TGTGCCAGCAGATCGGCGGGAGGGGGCCCAGAGACCCAGTACTTC; CDR3aa: CASRSAGGGPETQYF